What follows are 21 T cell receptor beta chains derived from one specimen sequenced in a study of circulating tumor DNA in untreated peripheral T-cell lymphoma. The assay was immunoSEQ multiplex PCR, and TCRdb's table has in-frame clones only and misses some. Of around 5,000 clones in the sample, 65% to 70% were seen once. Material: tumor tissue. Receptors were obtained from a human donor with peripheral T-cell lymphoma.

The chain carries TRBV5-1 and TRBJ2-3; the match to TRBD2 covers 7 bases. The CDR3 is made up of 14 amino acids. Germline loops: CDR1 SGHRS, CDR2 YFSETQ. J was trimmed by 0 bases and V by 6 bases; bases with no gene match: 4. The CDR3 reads CASTRGGSTDTQYF. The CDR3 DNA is TGCGCCAGCACTCGCGGGGGAAGCACAGATACGCAGTATTTT.

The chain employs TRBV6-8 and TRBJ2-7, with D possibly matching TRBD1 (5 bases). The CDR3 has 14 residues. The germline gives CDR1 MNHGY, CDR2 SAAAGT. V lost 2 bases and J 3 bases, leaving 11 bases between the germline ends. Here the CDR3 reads CASSYVTGFYEQYF. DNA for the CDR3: TGTGCCAGCAGTTACGTAACAGGATTCTACGAGCAGTACTTC.

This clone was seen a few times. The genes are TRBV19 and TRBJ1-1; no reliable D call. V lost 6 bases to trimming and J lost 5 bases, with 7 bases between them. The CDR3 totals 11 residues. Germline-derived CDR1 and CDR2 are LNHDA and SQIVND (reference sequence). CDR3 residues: CASRGWTEAFF. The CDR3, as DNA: TGTGCCAGTAGAGGGTGGACTGAAGCTTTCTTT.

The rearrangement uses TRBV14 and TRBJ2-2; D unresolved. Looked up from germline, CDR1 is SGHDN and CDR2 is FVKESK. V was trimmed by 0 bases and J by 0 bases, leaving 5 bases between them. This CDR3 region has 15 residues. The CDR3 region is CASSQDMTNTGELFF. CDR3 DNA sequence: TGTGCCAGCAGCCAAGATATGACGAACACCGGGGAGCTGTTTTTT.

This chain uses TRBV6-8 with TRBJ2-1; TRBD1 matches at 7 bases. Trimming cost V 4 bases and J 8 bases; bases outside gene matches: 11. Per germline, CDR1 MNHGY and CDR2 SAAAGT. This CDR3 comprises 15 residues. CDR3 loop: CASSSDREGVDEQFF. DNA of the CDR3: TGTGCCAGCAGTTCCGACAGGGAAGGGGTCGATGAGCAGTTCTTC.

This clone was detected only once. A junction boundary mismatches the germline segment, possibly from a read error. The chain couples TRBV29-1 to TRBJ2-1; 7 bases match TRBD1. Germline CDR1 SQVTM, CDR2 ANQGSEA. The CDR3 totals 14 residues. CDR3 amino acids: CSVVSGQAYNEQFF. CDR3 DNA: TGCAGTGTTGTTTCCGGACAGGCTTACAATGAGCAGTTCTTC.

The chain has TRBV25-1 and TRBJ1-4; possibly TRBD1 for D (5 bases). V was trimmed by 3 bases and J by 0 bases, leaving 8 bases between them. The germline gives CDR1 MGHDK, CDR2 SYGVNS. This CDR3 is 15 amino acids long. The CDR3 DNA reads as TGTGCCAGCAGTGAGGGAGGGGCAACTAATGAAAAACTGTTTTTT. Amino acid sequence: CASSEGGATNEKLFF.

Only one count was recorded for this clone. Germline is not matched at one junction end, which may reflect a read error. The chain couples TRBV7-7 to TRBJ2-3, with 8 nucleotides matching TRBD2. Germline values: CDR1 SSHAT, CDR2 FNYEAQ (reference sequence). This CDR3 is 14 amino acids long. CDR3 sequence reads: CASSREGGTDTQYF. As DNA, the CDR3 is TGTGCTAGCAGCCGGGAGGGCGGGACAGATACGCAGTATTTT. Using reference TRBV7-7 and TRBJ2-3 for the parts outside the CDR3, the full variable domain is GAGVSQSPRYKVTKRGQDVTLRCDPISSHATLYWYQQALGQGPEFLTYFNYEAQPDKSGLPSDRFSAERPEGSISTLTIQRTEQRDSAMYRCASSREGGTDTQYFGPGTRLTVL.

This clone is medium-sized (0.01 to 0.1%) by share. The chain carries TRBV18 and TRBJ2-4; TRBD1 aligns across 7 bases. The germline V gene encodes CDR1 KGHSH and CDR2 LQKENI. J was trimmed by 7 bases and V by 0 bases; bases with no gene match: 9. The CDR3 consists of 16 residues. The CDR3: CASSPPPQIQGNIQYF. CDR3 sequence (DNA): TGTGCCAGCTCACCACCGCCCCAAATACAGGGGAACATTCAGTACTTC. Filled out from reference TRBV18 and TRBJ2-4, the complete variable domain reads NAGVMQNPRHLVRRRGQEARLRCSPMKGHSHVYWYRQLPEEGLKFMVYLQKENIIDESGMPKERFSAEFPKEGPSILRIQQVVRGDSAAYFCASSPPPQIQGNIQYFGAGTRLSVL.

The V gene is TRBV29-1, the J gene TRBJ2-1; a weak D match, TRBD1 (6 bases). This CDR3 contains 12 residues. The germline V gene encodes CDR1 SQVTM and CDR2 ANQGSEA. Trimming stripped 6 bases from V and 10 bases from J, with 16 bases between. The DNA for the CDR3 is TGCAGCGTCAACTCAGGGGTAGTCGAGCAGTTCTTC. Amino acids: CSVNSGVVEQFF.

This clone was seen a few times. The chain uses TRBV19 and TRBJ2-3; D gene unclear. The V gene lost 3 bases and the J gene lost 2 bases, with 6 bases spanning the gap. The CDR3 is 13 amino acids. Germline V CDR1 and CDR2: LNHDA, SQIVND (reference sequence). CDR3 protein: CASSMRPTDTQYF. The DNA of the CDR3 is TGTGCCAGTAGTATGAGACCCACAGATACGCAGTATTTT. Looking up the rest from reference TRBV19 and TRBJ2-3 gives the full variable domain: DGGITQSPKYLFRKEGQNVTLSCEQNLNHDAMYWYRQDPGQGLRLIYYSQIVNDFQKGDIAEGYSVSREKKESFPLTVTSAQKNPTAFYLCASSMRPTDTQYFGPGTRLTVL.

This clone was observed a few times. The chain's CDR3 is CASSLPGNTEAFF. The CDR3 nucleotides read TGTGCCAGCAGTTTGCCGGGGAACACTGAAGCTTTCTTT. V and J are TRBV28 and TRBJ1-1; D not resolved. V lost 3 bases and J 1 base, leaving 6 bases between the germline ends. The CDR3 spans 13 residues. Germline V gives CDR1 MDHEN, CDR2 SYDVKM.

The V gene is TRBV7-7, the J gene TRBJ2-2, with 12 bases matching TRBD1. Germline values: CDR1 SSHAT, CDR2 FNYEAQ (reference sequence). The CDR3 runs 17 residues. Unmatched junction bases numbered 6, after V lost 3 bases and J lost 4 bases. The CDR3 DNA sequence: TGTGCCAGCAGCTTCGGGGACAGGGGGCTTGGCACCGGGGAGCTGTTTTTT. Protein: CASSFGDRGLGTGELFF.

The CDR3 nucleotides are TGTGCCAGCAGCCCCGCCCACGGCGGCGCTCAAGAGACCCAGTACTTC. Translated: CASSPAHGGAQETQYF. The chain recombines TRBV11-3 with TRBJ2-5; no clear D. Germline V gives CDR1 SGHNT, CDR2 YENEEA. Trimming stripped 5 bases from V and 2 bases from J, with 18 bases between. The CDR3 is 16 residues long.

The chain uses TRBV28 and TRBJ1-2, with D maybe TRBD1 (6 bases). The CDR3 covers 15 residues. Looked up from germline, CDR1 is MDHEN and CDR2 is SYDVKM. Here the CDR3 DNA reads TGTGCTACCTTAGTAAACAGTGCAGGGGTCTATGGCTACACCTTC. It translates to CATLVNSAGVYGYTF.

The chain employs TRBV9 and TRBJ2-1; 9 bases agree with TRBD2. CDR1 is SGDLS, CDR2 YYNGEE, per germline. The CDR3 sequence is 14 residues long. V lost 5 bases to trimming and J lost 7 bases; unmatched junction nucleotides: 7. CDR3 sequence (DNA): TGTGCCAGCAGTGTGGCGGGAGGGCTAAATGAGCAGTTCTTC. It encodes CASSVAGGLNEQFF.

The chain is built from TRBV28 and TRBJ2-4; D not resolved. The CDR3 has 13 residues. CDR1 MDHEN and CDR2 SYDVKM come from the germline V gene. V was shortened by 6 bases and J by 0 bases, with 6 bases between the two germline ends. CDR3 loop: CASSGEAKNIQYF. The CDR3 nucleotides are TGTGCCAGCAGCGGCGAAGCCAAAAACATTCAGTACTTC.

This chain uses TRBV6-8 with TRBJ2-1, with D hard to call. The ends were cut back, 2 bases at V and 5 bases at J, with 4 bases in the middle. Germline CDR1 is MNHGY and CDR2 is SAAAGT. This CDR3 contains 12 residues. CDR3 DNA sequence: TGTGCCAGCAGTTACGGAAACAATGAGCAGTTCTTC. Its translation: CASSYGNNEQFF.

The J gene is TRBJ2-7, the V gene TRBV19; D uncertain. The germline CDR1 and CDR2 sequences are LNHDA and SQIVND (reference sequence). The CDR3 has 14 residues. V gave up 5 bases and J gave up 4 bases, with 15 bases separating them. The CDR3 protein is CASSLSSTLYEQYF. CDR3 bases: TGTGCCAGTAGTCTCTCATCGACCCTTTACGAGCAGTACTTC.

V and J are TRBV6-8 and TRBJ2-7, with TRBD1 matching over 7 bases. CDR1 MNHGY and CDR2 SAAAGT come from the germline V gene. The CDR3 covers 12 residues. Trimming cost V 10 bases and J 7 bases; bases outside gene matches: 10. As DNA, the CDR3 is TGTGCCATCAGCCTGACAGGGTATGAGCAGTACTTC. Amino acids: CAISLTGYEQYF.

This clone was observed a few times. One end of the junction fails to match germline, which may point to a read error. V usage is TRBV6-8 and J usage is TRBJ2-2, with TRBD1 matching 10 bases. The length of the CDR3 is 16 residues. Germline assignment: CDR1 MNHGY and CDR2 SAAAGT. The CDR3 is CTSRTTGGYSGGELFF. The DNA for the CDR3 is TGTACCAGCAGAACGACAGGGGGCTATTCTGGCGGGGAGCTGTTTTTT.